This TCR beta chain was captured by sequencing in a study of T cell changes during pregnancy in multiple sclerosis. The CDR3 has 12 amino acids. Trimming cost V 2 bases and J 4 bases, with 5 bases left between them. From germline, CDR1 is SEHNR and CDR2 FQNEAQ (reference sequence). This clone was counted between two and nine times. Only in-frame clones appear in the TCRdb table, and some are missing; sequencing was by immunoSEQ multiplex PCR. The sample lists about 110,000 clones, around 90% occurring once. The clonotype comes from a female donor with multiple sclerosis, enrolled in a pregnancy study. The gene calls are TRBV7-9 and TRBJ2-5; D unresolved. The sequenced sample was peripheral blood, obtained before pregnancy. This chain's CDR3 is CASSLSGETQYF. As DNA, the CDR3 is TGTGCCAGCAGCTTATCCGGAGAGACCCAGTACTTC.